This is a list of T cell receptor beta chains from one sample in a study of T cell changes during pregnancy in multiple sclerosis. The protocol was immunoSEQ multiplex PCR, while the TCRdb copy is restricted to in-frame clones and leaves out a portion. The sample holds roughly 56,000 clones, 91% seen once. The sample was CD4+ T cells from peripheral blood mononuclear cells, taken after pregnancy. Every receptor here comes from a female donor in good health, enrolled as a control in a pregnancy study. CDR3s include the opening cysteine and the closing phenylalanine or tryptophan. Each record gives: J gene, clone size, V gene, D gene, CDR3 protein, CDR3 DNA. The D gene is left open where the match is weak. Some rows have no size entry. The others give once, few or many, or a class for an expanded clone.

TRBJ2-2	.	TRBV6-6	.	CASSSTGRNTGELFF	TGTGCCAGCAGTTCAACAGGGAGGAACACCGGGGAGCTGTTTTTT
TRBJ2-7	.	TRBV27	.	CASSLFSPGAYEQYF	TGTGCCAGCAGTTTATTTTCTCCCGGTGCCTACGAGCAGTACTTC
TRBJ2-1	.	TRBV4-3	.	CASSQDPLAVGASNEQFF	TGCGCCAGCAGCCAAGACCCCCTTGCTGTAGGGGCGAGCAATGAGCAGTTCTTC
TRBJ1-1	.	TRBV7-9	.	CASSLAGANTEAFF	TGTGCCAGCAGCTTAGCAGGGGCTAACACTGAAGCTTTCTTT
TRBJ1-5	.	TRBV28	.	CASSLLSRVSYQPQHF	TGTGCCAGCAGTTTACTGTCGAGGGTTTCCTATCAGCCCCAGCATTTT
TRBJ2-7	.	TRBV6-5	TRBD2	CATRGGYEQYF	TGTGCCACCCGGGGGGGCTACGAGCAGTACTTC
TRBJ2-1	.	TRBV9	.	CASSVDRVNEQFF	TGTGCCAGCAGCGTAGACAGGGTCAATGAGCAGTTCTTC
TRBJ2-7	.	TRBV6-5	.	CASYASSYEQYF	TGTGCCAGCTATGCTAGTTCCTACGAGCAGTACTTC
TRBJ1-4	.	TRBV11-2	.	CASSLGGTANEKLFF	TGTGCCAGCAGCTTAGGGGGCACAGCCAATGAAAAACTGTTTTTT
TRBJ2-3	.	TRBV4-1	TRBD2	CASSQVSSGGGTDTQYF	TGCGCCAGCAGCCAAGTTTCCAGCGGGGGGGGCACAGATACGCAGTATTTT
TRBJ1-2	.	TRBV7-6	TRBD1	CASSGTGSDGYTF	TGTGCCAGCAGCGGGACAGGGTCTGATGGCTACACCTTC
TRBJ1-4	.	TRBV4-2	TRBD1	CASSQFSTGDEKLFF	TGTGCCAGCAGCCAATTTTCGACAGGGGATGAAAAACTGTTTTTT
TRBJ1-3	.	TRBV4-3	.	CASSQESGEPGNTIYF	TGCGCCAGCAGCCAAGAATCAGGGGAACCTGGAAACACCATATATTTT
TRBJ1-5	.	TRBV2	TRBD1	CASTRRTGGLNQPQHF	TGTGCCAGCACTCGCCGAACAGGGGGCTTAAATCAGCCCCAGCATTTT
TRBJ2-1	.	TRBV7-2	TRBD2	CASSPSGGAYEQFF	TGTGCCAGCAGCCCTAGCGGGGGGGCCTATGAGCAGTTCTTC
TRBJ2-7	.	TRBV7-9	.	CASSSGTQSYEQYF	TGTGCCAGCAGCTCCGGGACACAATCCTACGAGCAGTACTTC
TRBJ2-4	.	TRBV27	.	CASSSPQPGSKNIQYF	TGTGCCAGCAGTTCCCCTCAACCAGGGTCCAAAAACATTCAGTACTTC
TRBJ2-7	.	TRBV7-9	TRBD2	CATTPRGGGATYEQYF	TGTGCCACTACCCCCCGGGGCGGGGGGGCCACCTACGAGCAGTACTTC
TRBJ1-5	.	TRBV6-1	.	CASSWEREQPQHF	TGTGCCAGCAGTTGGGAGAGGGAACAGCCCCAGCATTTT
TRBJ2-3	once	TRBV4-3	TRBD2	CASSQQTSSPDTQYF	TGCGCCAGCAGCCAGCAGACTAGCAGCCCAGATACGCAGTATTTT
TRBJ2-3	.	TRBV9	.	CASSVSSLSTDTQYF	TGTGCCAGCAGCGTCTCCAGTTTGAGCACAGATACGCAGTATTTT
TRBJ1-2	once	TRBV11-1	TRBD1	CASSFTGARNYGYTF	TGTGCCAGCAGCTTTACAGGGGCGCGGAACTATGGCTACACCTTC
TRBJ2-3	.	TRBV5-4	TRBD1	CASSIGTVTDTQYF	TGTGCCAGCAGCATTGGGACAGTCACAGATACGCAGTATTTT
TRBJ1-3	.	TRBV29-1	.	CSAGESGNTIYF	TGCAGCGCCGGGGAATCTGGAAACACCATATATTTT
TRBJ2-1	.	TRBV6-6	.	CASSYSSGSSYNEQFF	TGTGCCAGCAGTTACTCTTCGGGGAGCTCCTACAATGAGCAGTTCTTC
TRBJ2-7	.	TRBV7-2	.	CASSSQGNEQYF	TGTGCCAGCAGCTCACAGGGAAACGAGCAGTACTTC
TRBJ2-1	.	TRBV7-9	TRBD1	CASSPTGGSYNEQFF	TGTGCCAGCAGCCCGACAGGGGGCTCCTACAATGAGCAGTTCTTC
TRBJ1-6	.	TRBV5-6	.	CASSHQGRNSPLHF	TGTGCCAGCAGCCATCAGGGAAGGAATTCACCCCTCCACTTT
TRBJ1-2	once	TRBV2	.	CASSATGNYGYTF	TGTGCCAGCAGCGCGACGGGGAACTATGGCTACACCTTC
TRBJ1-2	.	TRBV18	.	CASSPPSPGDGYTF	TGTGCCAGCTCACCACCGTCACCAGGGGACGGCTACACCTTC
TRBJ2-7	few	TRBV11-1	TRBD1	CASSFRDSVEYF	TGTGCCAGCAGCTTCCGGGACAGTGTTGAGTACTTC
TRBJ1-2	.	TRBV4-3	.	CASSQDRGWNGGYTF	TGCGCCAGCAGCCAAGACAGGGGCTGGAATGGTGGCTACACCTTC
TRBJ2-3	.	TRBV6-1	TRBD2	CASRPSGVPTDTQYF	TGTGCCAGCAGACCTAGCGGGGTACCCACAGATACGCAGTATTTT
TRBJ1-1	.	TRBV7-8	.	CASSLVVRNTEAFF	TGTGCCAGCAGCTTAGTTGTTCGGAACACTGAAGCTTTCTTT
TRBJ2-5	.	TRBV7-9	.	CASSRETQYF	TGTGCCAGCAGCCGGGAGACCCAGTACTTC
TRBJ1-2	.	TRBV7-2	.	CASSLDNFDGYTF	TGTGCCAGCAGCTTGGACAACTTTGATGGCTACACCTTC
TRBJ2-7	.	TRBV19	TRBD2	CASSRPKTGLDSYEQYF	TGTGCCAGTAGCCGACCTAAAACGGGACTAGACTCCTACGAGCAGTACTTC
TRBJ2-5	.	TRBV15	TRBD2	CATRPRLASQETQYF	TGTGCCACCAGGCCTCGACTAGCCAGCCAAGAGACCCAGTACTTC
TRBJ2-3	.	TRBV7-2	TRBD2	CASSLGGLGRLDTQYF	TGTGCCAGCAGCTTAGGGGGACTAGGCCGCCTGGATACGCAGTATTTT
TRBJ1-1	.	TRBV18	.	CASSEAGLNTEAFF	TGTGCCAGCTCAGAAGCAGGGTTGAACACTGAAGCTTTCTTT
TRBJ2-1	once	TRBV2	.	CASRGGGARYNEQFF	TGTGCCAGCCGCGGCGGCGGGGCAAGGTACAATGAGCAGTTCTTC